This paragraph covers one TCR beta chain sequence. What it binds is unknown. The data derive from a study of OX40 agonist ivuxolimab in advanced cancers. Looking at the study overall: With a range of roughly 20 to 80, age averaged roughly 61 years, and about 80% were male. Two patients with cutaneous melanoma and one with hepatocellular carcinoma, three in total, showed partial responses.

Study observations and caveats: Expanded peripheral T-cell antigen specificity went undetermined.

This CDR3 region has 13 residues. CDR1 is SGHTA and CDR2 is FQGTGA in the germline V gene. J gave up 5 bases and V 5 bases, and 5 bases lay outside the gene matches. Method: immunoSEQ multiplex PCR; TCRdb's copy keeps in-frame clones and lacks some. The sample contains approximately 100,000 clones, about 90% of which appear only once. This specimen was CD4+ or CD8+ T cells sorted from blood, taken in a trial of the OX40 agonist ivuxolimab. The clonotype originates from an adult with an advanced solid tumor such as melanoma, head and neck, liver or kidney cancer. J is TRBJ1-1 and V is TRBV7-3, with 7 bases matching TRBD1. The CDR3 loop reads CASSIDRATEAFF. The CDR3 DNA reads TGTGCCAGCAGCATTGACAGGGCAACTGAAGCTTTCTTT.